These T cell receptor beta chains were read from a single sample in a study of neoadjuvant anti-PD-1 for oral cavity cancer. TCRdb's copy holds only in-frame clones and misses some; the assay was immunoSEQ multiplex PCR. Found here are 9,500 to 10,000 clones, 60% to 70% of them singletons; the top ten hold roughly 4.1%. The sequencing used PBMCs, collected after nivolumab (anti-PD-1) treatment. These receptor sequences come from a person between 40 and 79 years old with oral cavity squamous cell carcinoma. CDR3s include the opening cysteine and the closing phenylalanine or tryptophan.

>TRBV5-1
CASSPVGGAAYNEQFF
>TRBV7-2
CASRSPLTGSYNSPLHF
>TRBV10-3
CATQQGAPTDTQYF
>TRBV2
CASSETENYGYTF
>TRBV29-1
CSVEGTSGKYYNEQFF
>TRBV28
CASRQGGGGTDTQYF
>TRBV7-8
CASSPTRVISYEQYF
>TRBV5-1
CASSLDGPPGYTF
>TRBV2
CASRLTSGSADTQYF
>TRBV11-3
CASSAGTPRNTEAFF
>TRBV6-1
CASSESGGNQPQHF
>TRBV5-1
CASSTPGQGGGGGANVLTF
>TRBV29-1
CSVMPTEAFF
>TRBV5-5
CASSLVGRSTEAFF
>TRBV6-6
CASSPNTEAFF
>TRBV10-1
CASSDPAGNSYNEQFF
>TRBV6-1
CASWGTYEQYF
>TRBV19
CASSIRQVNTEAFF
>TRBV2
CASSEYLGQGGGTQYF
>TRBV5-4
CASSARLAGKYEQYF
>TRBV2
CASSAYSQVWNTEAFF
>TRBV20-1
CSARAPPQSFF
>TRBV5-6
CASSPLGQGGDTEAFF
>TRBV11-1
CASSGGTSSTVGGYTF
>TRBV5-1
CASSFRIQETQYF
>TRBV14
CASSQVLSEAARTF
>TRBV5-8
CASSLDPETDTQYF
>TRBV30
CARGSTGTEAFF
>TRBV27
CASSLVAGTAPNSPLHF
>TRBV27
CASSLLRGGQETQYF
>TRBV28
CAIQGATNEKLFF
>TRBV19
CASSSHREAVYGYTF
>TRBV6-5
CASSYGLGSLRVEQYF
>TRBV5-6
CASSRTGGPSGNTIYF
>TRBV7-6
CASSRDRGAYEQYF
>TRBV2
CASRKGDSRETQYF
>TRBV29-1
CSVGGVKTDTQYF
>TRBV6-4
CASSPQGASGANVLTF
>TRBV5-1
CASSLWRAGVGADTQYF
>TRBV6-6
CASSLAAGLSYEQYF
>TRBV30
CAWSVQWRAFF
>TRBV27
CASSQSFSRTNYRHGYTF